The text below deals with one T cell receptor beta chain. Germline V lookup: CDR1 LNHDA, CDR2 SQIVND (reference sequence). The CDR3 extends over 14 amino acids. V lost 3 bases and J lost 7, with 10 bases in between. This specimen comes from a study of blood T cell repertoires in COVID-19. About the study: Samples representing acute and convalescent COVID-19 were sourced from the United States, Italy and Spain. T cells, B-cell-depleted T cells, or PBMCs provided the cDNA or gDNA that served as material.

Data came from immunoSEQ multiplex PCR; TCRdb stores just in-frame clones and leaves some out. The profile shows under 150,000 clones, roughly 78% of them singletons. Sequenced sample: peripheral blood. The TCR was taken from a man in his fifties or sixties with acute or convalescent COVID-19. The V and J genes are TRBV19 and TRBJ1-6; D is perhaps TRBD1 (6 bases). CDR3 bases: TGTGCCAGTAGTATCGCACAGGGAAATTCACCCCTCCACTTT. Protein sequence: CASSIAQGNSPLHF.